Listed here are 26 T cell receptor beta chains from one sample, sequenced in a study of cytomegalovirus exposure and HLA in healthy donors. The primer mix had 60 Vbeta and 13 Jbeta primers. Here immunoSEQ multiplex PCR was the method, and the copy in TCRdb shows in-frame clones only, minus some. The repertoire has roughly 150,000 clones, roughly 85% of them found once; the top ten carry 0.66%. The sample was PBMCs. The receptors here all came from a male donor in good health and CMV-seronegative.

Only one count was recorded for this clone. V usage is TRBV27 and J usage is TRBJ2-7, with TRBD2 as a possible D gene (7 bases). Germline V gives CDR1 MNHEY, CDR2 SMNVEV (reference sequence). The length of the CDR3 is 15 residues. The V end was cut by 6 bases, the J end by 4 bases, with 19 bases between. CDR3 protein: CASRLEGGGIYEQYF. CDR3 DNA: TGTGCCAGCAGGCTGGAGGGGGGGGGAATATACGAGCAGTACTTC.

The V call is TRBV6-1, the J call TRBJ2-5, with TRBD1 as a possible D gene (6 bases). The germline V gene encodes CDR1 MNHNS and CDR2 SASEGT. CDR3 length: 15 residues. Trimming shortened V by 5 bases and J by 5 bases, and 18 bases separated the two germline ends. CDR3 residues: CASSTLQGSGETQYF. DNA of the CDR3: TGTGCCAGCAGTACCCTCCAGGGGAGTGGGGAGACCCAGTACTTC.

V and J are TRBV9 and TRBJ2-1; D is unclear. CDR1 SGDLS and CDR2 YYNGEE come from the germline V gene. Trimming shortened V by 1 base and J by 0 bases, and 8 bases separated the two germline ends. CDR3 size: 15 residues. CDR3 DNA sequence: TGTGCCAGCAGCGTACGGGTCGGCTCCTACAATGAGCAGTTCTTC. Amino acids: CASSVRVGSYNEQFF.

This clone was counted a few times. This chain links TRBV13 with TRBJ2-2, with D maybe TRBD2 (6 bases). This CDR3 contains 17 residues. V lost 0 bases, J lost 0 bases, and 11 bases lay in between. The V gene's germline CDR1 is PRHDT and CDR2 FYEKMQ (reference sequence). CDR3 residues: CASSLGWDSTNTGELFF. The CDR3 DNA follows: TGTGCCAGCAGCTTAGGTTGGGACTCTACGAACACCGGGGAGCTGTTTTTT.

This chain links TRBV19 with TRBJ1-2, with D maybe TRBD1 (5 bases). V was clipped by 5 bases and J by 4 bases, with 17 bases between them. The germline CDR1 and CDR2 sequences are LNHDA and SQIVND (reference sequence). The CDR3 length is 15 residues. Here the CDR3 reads CASSPKPGRIYGYTF. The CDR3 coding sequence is TGTGCCAGTAGTCCGAAACCAGGGAGGATCTATGGCTACACCTTC.

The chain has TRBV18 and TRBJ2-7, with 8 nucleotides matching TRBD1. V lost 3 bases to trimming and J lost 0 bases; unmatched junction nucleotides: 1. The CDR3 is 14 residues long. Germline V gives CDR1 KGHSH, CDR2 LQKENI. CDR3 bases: TGTGCCAGCTCACCGGACAGGGTCTCCTACGAGCAGTACTTC. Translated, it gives CASSPDRVSYEQYF.

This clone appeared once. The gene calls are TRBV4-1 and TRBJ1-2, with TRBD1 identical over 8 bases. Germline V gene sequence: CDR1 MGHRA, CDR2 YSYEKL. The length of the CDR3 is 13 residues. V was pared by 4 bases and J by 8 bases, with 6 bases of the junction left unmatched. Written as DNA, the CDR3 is TGCGCCAGCAGCCTTAGGACAGGGAGCGGCTACACCTTC. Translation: CASSLRTGSGYTF.

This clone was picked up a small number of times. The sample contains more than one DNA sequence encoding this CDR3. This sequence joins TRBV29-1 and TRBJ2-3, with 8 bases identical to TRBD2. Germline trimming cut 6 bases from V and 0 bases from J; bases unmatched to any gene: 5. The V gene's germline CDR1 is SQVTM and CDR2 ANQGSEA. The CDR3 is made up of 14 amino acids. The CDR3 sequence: CSVGSGTSTDTQYF. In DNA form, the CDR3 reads TGCAGCGTCGGTAGCGGGACTAGCACAGATACGCAGTATTTT.

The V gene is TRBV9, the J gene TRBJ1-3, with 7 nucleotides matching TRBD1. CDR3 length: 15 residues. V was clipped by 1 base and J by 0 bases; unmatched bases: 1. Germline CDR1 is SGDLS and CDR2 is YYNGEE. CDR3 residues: CASSVNRGSGNTIYF. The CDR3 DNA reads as TGTGCCAGCAGCGTAAACAGGGGCTCTGGAAACACCATATATTTT.

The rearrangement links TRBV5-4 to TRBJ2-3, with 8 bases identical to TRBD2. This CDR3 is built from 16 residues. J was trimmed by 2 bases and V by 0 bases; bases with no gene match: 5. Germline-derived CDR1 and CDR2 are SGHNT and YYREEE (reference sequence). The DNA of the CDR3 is TGTGCCAGCAGCTTGGCCGGGAGGGTACCCACAGATACGCAGTATTTT. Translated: CASSLAGRVPTDTQYF.

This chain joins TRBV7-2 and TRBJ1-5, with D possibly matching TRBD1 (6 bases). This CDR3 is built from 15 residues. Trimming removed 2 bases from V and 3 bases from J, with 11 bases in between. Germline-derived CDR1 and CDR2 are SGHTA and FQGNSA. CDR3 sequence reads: CASSLNGQNNQPQHF. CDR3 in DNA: TGTGCCAGCAGCTTAAATGGACAGAACAATCAGCCCCAGCATTTT.

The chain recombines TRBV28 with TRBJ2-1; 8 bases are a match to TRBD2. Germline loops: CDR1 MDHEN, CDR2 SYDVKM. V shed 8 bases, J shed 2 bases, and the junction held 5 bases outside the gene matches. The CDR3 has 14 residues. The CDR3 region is CASGISGAYNEQFF. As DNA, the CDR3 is TGTGCCAGCGGAATTAGCGGGGCCTACAATGAGCAGTTCTTC.

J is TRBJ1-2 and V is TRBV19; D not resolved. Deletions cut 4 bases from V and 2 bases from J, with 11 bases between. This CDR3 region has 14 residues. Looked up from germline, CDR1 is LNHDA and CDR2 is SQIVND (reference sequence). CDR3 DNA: TGTGCCAGTAGTAGAGACTTACAGAACTATGGCTACACCTTC. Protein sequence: CASSRDLQNYGYTF.

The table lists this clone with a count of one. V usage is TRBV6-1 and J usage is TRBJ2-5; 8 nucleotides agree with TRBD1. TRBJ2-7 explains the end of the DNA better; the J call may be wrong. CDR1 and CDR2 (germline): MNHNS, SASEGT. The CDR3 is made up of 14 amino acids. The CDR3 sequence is CASSGQQGAYEQYF. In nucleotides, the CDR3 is TGTGCCAGCAGTGGACAACAGGGGGCCTACGAGCAGTACTTC.

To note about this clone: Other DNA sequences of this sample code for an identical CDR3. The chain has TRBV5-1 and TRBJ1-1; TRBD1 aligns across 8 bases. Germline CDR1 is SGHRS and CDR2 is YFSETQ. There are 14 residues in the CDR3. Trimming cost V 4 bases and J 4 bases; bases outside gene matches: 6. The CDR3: CASSLGQGGTEAFF. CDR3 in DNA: TGCGCCAGCAGCCTAGGACAGGGAGGCACTGAAGCTTTCTTT.

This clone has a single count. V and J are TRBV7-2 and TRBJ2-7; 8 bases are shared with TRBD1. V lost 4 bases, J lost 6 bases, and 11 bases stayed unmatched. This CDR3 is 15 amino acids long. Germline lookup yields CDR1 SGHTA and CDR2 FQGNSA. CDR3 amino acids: CASSSQPQGAGEQYF. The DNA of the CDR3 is TGTGCCAGCAGCTCGCAGCCTCAGGGGGCGGGCGAGCAGTACTTC.

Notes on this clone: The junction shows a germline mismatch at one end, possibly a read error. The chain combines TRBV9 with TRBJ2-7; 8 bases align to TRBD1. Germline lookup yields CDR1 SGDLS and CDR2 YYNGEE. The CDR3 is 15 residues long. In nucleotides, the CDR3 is TGTACCAGCAGCGTAGGGGGGACAGGATCCTACGAGCAGTACTTC. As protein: CTSSVGGTGSYEQYF.

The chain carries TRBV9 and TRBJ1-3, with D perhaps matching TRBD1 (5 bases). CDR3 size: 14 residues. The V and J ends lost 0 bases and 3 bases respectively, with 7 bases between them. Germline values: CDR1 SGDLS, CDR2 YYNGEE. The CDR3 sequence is CASSVGQGGNTIYF. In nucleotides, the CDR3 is TGTGCCAGCAGCGTAGGGCAGGGTGGAAACACCATATATTTT.

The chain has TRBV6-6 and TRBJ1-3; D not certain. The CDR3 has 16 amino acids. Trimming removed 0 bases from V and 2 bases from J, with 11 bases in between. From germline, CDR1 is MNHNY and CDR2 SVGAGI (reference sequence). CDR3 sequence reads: CASSYSAGSTGNTIYF. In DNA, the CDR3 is TGTGCCAGCAGTTACTCGGCGGGGTCGACTGGAAACACCATATATTTT.

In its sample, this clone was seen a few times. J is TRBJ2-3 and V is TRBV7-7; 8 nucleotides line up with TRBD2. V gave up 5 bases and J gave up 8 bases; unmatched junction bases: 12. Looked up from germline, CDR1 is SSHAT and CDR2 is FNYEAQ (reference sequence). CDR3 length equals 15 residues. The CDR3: CASSHDNLAGGTQYF. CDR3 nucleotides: TGTGCCAGCAGCCATGACAACCTTGCGGGGGGTACGCAGTATTTT. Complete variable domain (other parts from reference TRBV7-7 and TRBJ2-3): GAGVSQSPRYKVTKRGQDVTLRCDPISSHATLYWYQQALGQGPEFLTYFNYEAQPDKSGLPSDRFSAERPEGSISTLTIQRTEQRDSAMYRCASSHDNLAGGTQYFGPGTRLTVL.

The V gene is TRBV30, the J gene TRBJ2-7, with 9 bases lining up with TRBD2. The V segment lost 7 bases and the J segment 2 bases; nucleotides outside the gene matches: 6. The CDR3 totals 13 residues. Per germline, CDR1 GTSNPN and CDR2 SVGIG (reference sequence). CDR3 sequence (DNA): TGTGCCTTTAGCGGGGGACAGACCTACGAGCAGTACTTC. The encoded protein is CAFSGGQTYEQYF.

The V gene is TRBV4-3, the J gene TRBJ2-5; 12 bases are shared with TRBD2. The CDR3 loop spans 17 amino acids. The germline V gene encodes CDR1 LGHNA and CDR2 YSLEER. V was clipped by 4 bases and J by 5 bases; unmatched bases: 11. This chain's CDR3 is CASSPKTSGSWRETQYF. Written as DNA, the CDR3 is TGCGCCAGCAGCCCTAAGACTAGCGGGAGTTGGCGGGAGACCCAGTACTTC.

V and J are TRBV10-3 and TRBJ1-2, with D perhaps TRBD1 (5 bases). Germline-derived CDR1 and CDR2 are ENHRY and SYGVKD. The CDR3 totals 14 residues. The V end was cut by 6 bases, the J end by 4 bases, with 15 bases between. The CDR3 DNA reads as TGTGCCATCAGCGACAGCACCCCGATCTATGGCTACACCTTC. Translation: CAISDSTPIYGYTF.

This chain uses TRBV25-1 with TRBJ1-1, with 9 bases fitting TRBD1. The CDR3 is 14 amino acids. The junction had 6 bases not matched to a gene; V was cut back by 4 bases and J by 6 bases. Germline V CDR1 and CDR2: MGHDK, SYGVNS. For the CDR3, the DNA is TGTGCCAGCAGTGGGGGACAGGGTCGGGCTGAAGCTTTCTTT. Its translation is CASSGGQGRAEAFF.

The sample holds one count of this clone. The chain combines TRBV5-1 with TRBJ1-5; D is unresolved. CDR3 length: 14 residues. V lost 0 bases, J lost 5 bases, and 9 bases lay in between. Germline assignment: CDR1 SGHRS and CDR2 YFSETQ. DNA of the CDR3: TGCGCCAGCAGCTTGGACAGCCAGGATCAGCCCCAGCATTTT. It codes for CASSLDSQDQPQHF.

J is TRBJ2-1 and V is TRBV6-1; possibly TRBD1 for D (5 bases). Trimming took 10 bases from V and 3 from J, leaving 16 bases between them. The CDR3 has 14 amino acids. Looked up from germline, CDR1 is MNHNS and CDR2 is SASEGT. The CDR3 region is CATMFRQYYNEQFF. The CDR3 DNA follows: TGTGCCACCATGTTCCGACAGTACTACAATGAGCAGTTCTTC.